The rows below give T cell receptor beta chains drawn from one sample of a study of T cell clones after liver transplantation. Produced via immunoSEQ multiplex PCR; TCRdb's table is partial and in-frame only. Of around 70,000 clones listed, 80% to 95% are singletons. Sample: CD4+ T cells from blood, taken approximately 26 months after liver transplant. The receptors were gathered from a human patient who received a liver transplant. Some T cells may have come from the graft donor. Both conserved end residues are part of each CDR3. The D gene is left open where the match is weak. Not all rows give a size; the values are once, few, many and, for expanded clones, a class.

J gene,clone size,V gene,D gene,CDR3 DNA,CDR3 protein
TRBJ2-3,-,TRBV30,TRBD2,TGTGCCTGGAGTGTGGGGACTAGCGGGAGAATGGTTACGCAGTATTTT,CAWSVGTSGRMVTQYF
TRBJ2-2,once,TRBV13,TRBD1,TGTGCCAGCAGCTTTAGTCAGGACAGGTTCACCGGGGAGCTGTTTTTT,CASSFSQDRFTGELFF
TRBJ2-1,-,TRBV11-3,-,TGTGCCAGCAGCTTAAGGCAGGACTCCTACAATGAGCAGTTCTTC,CASSLRQDSYNEQFF
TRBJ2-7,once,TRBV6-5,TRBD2,TGTGCCAGCAGTTACTCGGGACTAGCGGGAGTATACGAGCAGTACTTC,CASSYSGLAGVYEQYF
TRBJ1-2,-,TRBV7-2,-,TGTGCCAGCAGCCCGATGAGGCAGGGTGTGTATGGCTACACCTTC,CASSPMRQGVYGYTF
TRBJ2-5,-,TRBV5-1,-,TGCGCCACCTTCTTCGAAGAGACCCAGTACTTC,CATFFEETQYF
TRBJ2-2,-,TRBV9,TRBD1,TGTGCCAGCAGCGCGGGACAGCCGGAATACACCGGGGAGCTGTTTTTT,CASSAGQPEYTGELFF
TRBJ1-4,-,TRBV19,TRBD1,TGTGCCAGCGGACAGGGCAGAAGTGAAAAACTGTTTTTT,CASGQGRSEKLFF
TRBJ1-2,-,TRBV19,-,TGTGCCAGTAGTAGACACCGGGATTATGGCTACACCTTC,CASSRHRDYGYTF
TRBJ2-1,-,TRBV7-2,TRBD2,TGTGCCAGCAGCTTAAAGGGGACTAGAACTGGTGATGAGCAGTTCTTC,CASSLKGTRTGDEQFF
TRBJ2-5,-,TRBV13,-,TGTGCCAGCAGCCGGACTCGGCCAGGACAACAAGAGACCCAGTACTTC,CASSRTRPGQQETQYF
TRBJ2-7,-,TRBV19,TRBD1,TGTGCCACCGGGGGACAGGGAGGCGAGCAGTACTTC,CATGGQGGEQYF
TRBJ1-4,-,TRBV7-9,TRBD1,TGTGCCAGCAGCTTAGCCACAGGGGCAACTAATGAAAAACTGTTTTTT,CASSLATGATNEKLFF
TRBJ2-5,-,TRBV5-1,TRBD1,TGCGCCAGCAGCCTTTCGACAGGGGCAGAGACCCAGTACTTC,CASSLSTGAETQYF
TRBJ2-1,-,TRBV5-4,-,TGTGCCAGCAGCCCGAGGTGGGATTCCTACAATGAGCAGTTCTTC,CASSPRWDSYNEQFF
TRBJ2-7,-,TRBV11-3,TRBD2,TGTGCCAGCAGCTTAGCCAGCGGGAGATCCTACGAGCAGTACTTC,CASSLASGRSYEQYF
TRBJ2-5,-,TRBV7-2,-,TGTGCCAGCAGTTCCGGCGCGACTAAGGTGACCCAGTACTTC,CASSSGATKVTQYF
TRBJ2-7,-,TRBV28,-,TGTGCCAGCAGTTTAAATCCCCCGAATCCGGGGGAGCAGTACTTC,CASSLNPPNPGEQYF